Below are 15 T cell receptor beta chains sequenced from a single sample in a study of blood T cell repertoires in COVID-19. The method was immunoSEQ multiplex PCR; TCRdb's version includes in-frame clones alone and lacks a portion of them. The sample carries some 250,000 clones, 70% to 90% recorded once. The material sequenced was peripheral blood. These receptors were taken from a middle-aged woman who had recovered from COVID-19.

This chain uses TRBV2 with TRBJ2-1; 11 bases line up with TRBD2. CDR3 length equals 14 residues. Germline V lookup: CDR1 SNHLY, CDR2 FYNNEI. The V segment lost 5 bases and the J segment 9 bases; nucleotides outside the gene matches: 6. The DNA for the CDR3 is TGTGCCAGCAGTTTTGGCGGGACTAGCGGTGAGCAGTTCTTC. This sequence encodes CASSFGGTSGEQFF.

J is TRBJ1-2 and V is TRBV30; a possible D gene is TRBD1 (6 bases). The length of the CDR3 is 13 residues. V was trimmed by 8 bases and J by 8 bases, leaving 21 bases between them. CDR1 and CDR2 (germline): GTSNPN, SVGIG (reference sequence). The DNA of the CDR3 is TGTGCCCTGGATGAGGGGGGGATTGGGGGCTACACCTTC. Protein product: CALDEGGIGGYTF.

V gene TRBV5-6 combines with J gene TRBJ2-5; maybe TRBD1 (5 bases). V lost 0 bases, J lost 5 bases, and 14 bases lay in between. CDR3 size: 15 residues. Germline values: CDR1 SGHDT, CDR2 YYEEEE. The CDR3 DNA follows: TGTGCCAGCAGCTTGGAGGGCCCAGGGTGGGAGACCCAGTACTTC. This codes for CASSLEGPGWETQYF. Full variable domain (outside the CDR3, taken from reference TRBV5-6 and TRBJ2-5): DAGVTQSPTHLIKTRGQQVTLRCSPKSGHDTVSWYQQALGQGPQFIFQYYEEEERQRGNFPDRFSGHQFPNYSSELNVNALLLGDSALYLCASSLEGPGWETQYFGPGTRLLVL.

The genes are TRBV9 and TRBJ2-6; 12 nucleotides agree with TRBD2. In germline, CDR1 is SGDLS, CDR2 YYNGEE. This CDR3 comprises 20 residues. The V gene end was trimmed by 0 bases and the J gene end by 1 base; junction bases not matched to a gene: 8. The CDR3 is CASSVGGTSGPGSGANVLTF. The CDR3 region has the DNA TGTGCCAGCAGCGTAGGGGGGACTAGCGGGCCCGGGTCTGGGGCCAACGTCCTGACTTTC. Complete variable domain (other parts from reference TRBV9 and TRBJ2-6): DSGVTQTPKHLITATGQRVTLRCSPRSGDLSVYWYQQSLDQGLQFLIQYYNGEERAKGNILERFSAQQFPDLHSELNLSSLELGDSALYFCASSVGGTSGPGSGANVLTFGAGSRLTVL.

The chain has TRBV7-3 and TRBJ2-1; 10 positions match TRBD2. The germline V gene encodes CDR1 SGHTA and CDR2 FQGTGA. The CDR3 has 16 amino acids. V trimming: 5 bases; J trimming: 9 bases; junction bases outside the gene matches: 13. CDR3 coding DNA: TGTGCCAGCAGCACCCTAGCGGGAGACGGTATTGCTGAGCAGTTCTTC. Translating gives CASSTLAGDGIAEQFF.

CDR3 in amino acids: CASSFPGEQFF. CDR3 sequence (DNA): TGTGCCAGCAGCTTCCCAGGTGAGCAGTTCTTC. The rearrangement links TRBV11-2 to TRBJ2-1, with D unclear. Germline-derived CDR1 and CDR2 are SGHAT and FQNNGV. The V end lost 3 bases, the J end lost 9 bases, and 6 bases lay between the germline ends. The CDR3 has 11 residues.

V usage is TRBV27 and J usage is TRBJ1-5; D remains unclear. CDR3 size: 13 residues. Germline V CDR1 and CDR2: MNHEY, SMNVEV (reference sequence). Trimming cost V 4 bases and J 9 bases, with 13 bases left between them. The DNA of the CDR3 is TGTGCCAGCAGTTCGATGGCGGGATGGCCCCAGCATTTT. Its translation: CASSSMAGWPQHF.

This clone occurred a few times. The rearrangement joins TRBV13 to TRBJ2-3; the match to TRBD1 covers 10 bases. This CDR3 comprises 15 residues. Germline CDR1 is PRHDT and CDR2 is FYEKMQ (reference sequence). After removal of 5 bases from V and 6 bases from J, the junction contained 8 bases not matched to a gene. The CDR3 DNA reads as TGTGCCAGCAGCGCCCGACAGGGGGCGGGTGATACGCAGTATTTT. Translating gives CASSARQGAGDTQYF.

The chain links TRBV11-1 to TRBJ2-5, with TRBD2 matching over 10 bases. The CDR3 runs 14 residues. Germline V CDR1 and CDR2: SGHAT, FQDESV (reference sequence). Trimming at V came to 5 bases and at J to 7 bases, leaving 7 bases not matched to a gene. CDR3 amino acids: CASSPLAGVGTQYF. The DNA for the CDR3 is TGTGCCAGCAGCCCTCTAGCGGGAGTGGGGACCCAGTACTTC.

This clone appeared a single time. The gene calls are TRBV3-1 (or the pseudogene TRBV3-2) and TRBJ2-2, with D maybe TRBD2 (5 bases). This CDR3 is built from 17 residues. The V end was cut by 4 bases, the J end by 5 bases, with 20 bases between. The V gene's germline CDR1 is LGHDT and CDR2 YNNKEL (reference sequence). The CDR3 protein is CASSPPSRAVGTGELFF. CDR3 nucleotide sequence: TGTGCCAGCAGCCCCCCTAGCCGGGCGGTGGGGACCGGGGAGCTGTTTTTT.

The chain carries TRBV6-5 and TRBJ2-1; 8 bases agree with TRBD2. The trim removed 11 bases at V and 12 bases at J, leaving 6 bases unmatched. Per the germline V gene, CDR1 is MNHEY and CDR2 is SVGAGI. This CDR3 contains 10 residues. CDR3 in DNA: TGTGCCGGAGCGGGAGAGGTGCAGTTCTTC. It yields the protein CAGAGEVQFF.

The chain is built from TRBV5-1 and TRBJ2-7, with D maybe TRBD2 (5 bases). The CDR3 is made up of 16 amino acids. Germline CDR1 and CDR2: SGHRS and YFSETQ. V was shortened by 0 bases and J by 0 bases, with 13 bases between the two germline ends. The CDR3 is CASSLELRGSSYEQYF. CDR3 in DNA: TGCGCCAGCAGCTTGGAGCTTCGTGGGAGCTCCTACGAGCAGTACTTC.

The chain is built from TRBV7-9 and TRBJ1-5; 11 bases match TRBD1. The CDR3 has 14 amino acids. Germline loops: CDR1 SEHNR, CDR2 FQNEAQ (reference sequence). With V trimmed by 4 bases and J by 6 bases, 2 bases remained unmatched. CDR3 amino acids: CASSSGQGVQPQHF. For the CDR3, the DNA is TGTGCCAGCAGCTCGGGACAGGGGGTTCAGCCCCAGCATTTT.

The rearrangement links TRBV7-3 to TRBJ1-1, with a possible D match to TRBD1 (5 bases). This CDR3 is built from 12 residues. V was trimmed by 5 bases and J by 10 bases, leaving 14 bases between them. Looked up from germline, CDR1 is SGHTA and CDR2 is FQGTGA. The CDR3 region is CASSPGTSGAFF. DNA for the CDR3: TGTGCCAGCAGCCCCGGGACTTCGGGAGCTTTCTTT.

The chain joins TRBV2 to TRBJ2-3; D is perhaps TRBD1 (6 bases). V lost 3 bases and J lost 6, with 19 bases in between. Germline CDR1 SNHLY, CDR2 FYNNEI. The CDR3 sequence is 16 residues long. CDR3 amino acids: CASSEQGQGGTDTQYF. DNA of the CDR3: TGTGCCAGCAGTGAGCAGGGACAAGGGGGAACGGATACGCAGTATTTT.